This T cell receptor (beta chain) was captured by sequencing in a study of cytomegalovirus exposure and HLA in healthy donors. Whole-study findings and limits: Both high specificity and high sensitivity reportedly marked the classifier's diagnosis of cytomegalovirus status. According to an earlier analysis, most TCR beta V segments yielded productive rearrangements about 87% or about 30% of the time. A link between a missense DCLRE1C variant and TCR beta V- and J-gene trimming emerged from a later analysis.

PCR used 60 Vbeta primers and 13 Jbeta primers. The assay was immunoSEQ multiplex PCR, and TCRdb's table has in-frame clones only and misses some. The repertoire consists of 100,000 to 150,000 clones, with approximately 80% occurring once and the leading ten covering 1.8%. In regard to this clone: Its cognate antigen is unknown.

Sequenced input: PBMCs. This receptor was obtained from a man aged 18 to 29 in good health and CMV-seronegative.

Written as DNA, the CDR3 is TGTGCTAGTGGTTTGGGACAGGGCAACACTGAAGCTTTCTTT. Residues: CASGLGQGNTEAFF. This chain joins TRBV12-5 and TRBJ1-1, with 7 bases aligning to TRBD1. Per the germline V gene, CDR1 is LGHNT and CDR2 is FRNRAP. CDR3 length: 14 residues. J lost 2 bases, V lost 1 base, and 1 base had no gene match.